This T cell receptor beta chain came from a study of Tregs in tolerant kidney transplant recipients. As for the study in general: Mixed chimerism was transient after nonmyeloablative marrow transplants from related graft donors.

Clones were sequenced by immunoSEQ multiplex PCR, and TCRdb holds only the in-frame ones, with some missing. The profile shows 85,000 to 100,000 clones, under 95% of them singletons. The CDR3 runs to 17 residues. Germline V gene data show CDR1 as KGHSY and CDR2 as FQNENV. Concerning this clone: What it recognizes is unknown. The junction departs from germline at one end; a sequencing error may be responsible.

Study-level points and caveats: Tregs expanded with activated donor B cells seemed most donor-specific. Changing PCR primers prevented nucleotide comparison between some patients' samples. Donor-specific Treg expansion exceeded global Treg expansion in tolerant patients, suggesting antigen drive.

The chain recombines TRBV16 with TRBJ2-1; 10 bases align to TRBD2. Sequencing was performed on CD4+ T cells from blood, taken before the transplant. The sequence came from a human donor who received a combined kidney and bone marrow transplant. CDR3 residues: CASSQSLAGARYHEQFF. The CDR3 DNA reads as TGTGCCAGCAGCCAATCCCTAGCGGGAGCCCGCTACCATGAGCAGTTCTTC.